These 22 T cell receptor beta chains were sequenced from one sample in a study of T cells in Graves' hyperthyroidism and ophthalmopathy. Template material for amplifying TCR beta CDR3 regions consisted of RNA transcripts. First-round RT-PCR of the TCR CDR3 relied on the HTBI primer set. TCRdb re-called the multiplex PCR reads with MiXCR, one entry per CDR3 protein. The table records about 290,000 distinct CDR3 sequences, roughly 15% of them present only once. The sample was blood. The receptors were gathered from a woman aged 45-65 years with Graves' hyperthyroidism that later progressed to Graves' ophthalmopathy.

This clonotype was detected ten times or more. The gene calls are TRBV18 and TRBJ1-2; 7 nucleotides align to TRBD1. The CDR3 has 15 residues. The germline gives CDR1 KGHSH, CDR2 LQKENI. With V trimmed by 3 bases and J by 0 bases, 4 bases remained unmatched. The CDR3 protein is CASSPGGTANYGYTF. The CDR3 bases are TGTGCCAGCTCACCCGGGGGGACAGCTAACTATGGCTACACCTTC.

The V and J genes are TRBV18 and TRBJ2-3; D is perhaps TRBD2 (6 bases). Looked up from germline, CDR1 is KGHSH and CDR2 is LQKENI. V dropped 0 bases and J dropped 6 bases, with 10 bases sitting between them. The CDR3 covers 14 residues. The CDR3 bases are TGTGCCAGCTCACCACCAACTAGCCGGGATACGCAGTATTTT. Translating gives CASSPPTSRDTQYF.

The V and J genes are TRBV28 and TRBJ2-7; the match to TRBD1 covers 11 bases. The CDR3 length is 15 residues. V trimming: 4 bases; J trimming: 5 bases; junction bases outside the gene matches: 7. From germline, CDR1 is MDHEN and CDR2 SYDVKM. CDR3 sequence reads: CASSYRRTGGHEQYF. The CDR3 region has the DNA TGTGCCAGCAGTTACCGCCGGACAGGGGGCCACGAGCAGTACTTC.

This clonotype was found a few times. The chain is built from TRBV20-1 and TRBJ1-5, with D possibly matching TRBD1 (5 bases). Germline lookup yields CDR1 DFQATT and CDR2 SNEGSKA (reference sequence). The CDR3 runs 13 residues. Between the trimmed V and J ends, which lost 6 bases and 6 bases, there was a span of 15 bases. The CDR3 sequence is CSARVGQGQPQHF. Written as DNA, the CDR3 is TGCAGTGCGCGAGTGGGGCAGGGTCAGCCCCAGCATTTT.

With respect to this clonotype: Being one base from a much bigger clone, this may be a read error. The V gene is TRBV27, the J gene TRBJ1-4; D is uncertain. CDR3 length: 12 residues. The V gene's germline CDR1 is MNHEY and CDR2 SMNVEV (reference sequence). Here the CDR3 DNA reads TGTGCCGGCAGAGCTTCGGGGGAAAAACTGTTTTTT. Translation: CAGRASGEKLFF.

This clonotype was counted at least ten times. This sequence joins TRBV5-1 and TRBJ1-1; D ambiguous. The CDR3 spans 14 residues. The ends were cut back, 0 bases at V and 0 bases at J, with 6 bases in the middle. The germline CDR1 and CDR2 sequences are SGHRS and YFSETQ. CDR3 DNA: TGCGCCAGCAGCTTGGGGCGGTTGAACACTGAAGCTTTCTTT. Translated, it gives CASSLGRLNTEAFF.

This clonotype was seen a few times. The rearrangement uses TRBV9 and TRBJ2-1; 16 positions agree with TRBD2. The CDR3 totals 20 residues. V trimming: 0 bases; J trimming: 0 bases; junction bases outside the gene matches: 6. CDR1 is SGDLS and CDR2 is YYNGEE in the germline V gene. CDR3 nucleotide sequence: TGTGCCAGCAGCGTAGATGGGACTAGCGGGAGGGACAGCTCCTACAATGAGCAGTTCTTC. It codes for CASSVDGTSGRDSSYNEQFF.

This clonotype was detected many times. This chain connects TRBV30 to TRBJ2-7; 8 bases are a match to TRBD2. CDR1 is GTSNPN and CDR2 is SVGIG in the germline V gene (reference sequence). This CDR3 is 14 amino acids long. V lost 4 bases to trimming and J lost 6 bases; unmatched junction nucleotides: 11. CDR3 sequence: CAWTTEPGLVEQYF. CDR3 nucleotides: TGTGCCTGGACCACTGAGCCGGGACTAGTCGAGCAGTACTTC. The whole variable domain, filled in from reference TRBV30 and TRBJ2-7, reads SQTIHQWPATLVQPVGSPLSLECTVEGTSNPNLYWYRQAAGRGLQLLFYSVGIGQISSEVPQNLSASRPQDRQFILSSKKLLLSDSGFYLCAWTTEPGLVEQYFGPGTRLTVT.

The table lists this clonotype with a few counts. The chain has TRBV7-2 and TRBJ1-1, with D perhaps TRBD1 (6 bases). This CDR3 has 13 residues. Trimming left V 5 bases short and J 7 bases short, with 14 bases between. In germline, CDR1 is SGHTA, CDR2 FQGNSA. Written as DNA, the CDR3 is TGTGCCAGCAGCCCTCAGACAGGCTATGAAGCTTTCTTT. The encoded protein is CASSPQTGYEAFF.

As to this clonotype: The junction does not match germline at one end; this may be a read error. The V gene is TRBV7-7, the J gene TRBJ1-3; a possible D gene is TRBD1 (6 bases). The length of the CDR3 is 18 residues. CDR1 SSHAT and CDR2 FNYEAQ come from the germline V gene (reference sequence). The CDR3 loop reads CASSLGPKLKGAGNTIYF. Written as DNA, the CDR3 is TGTGCTAGCAGCTTAGGCCCTAAGTTGAAGGGGGCTGGAAACACCATATATTTT.

This clonotype was recorded at least ten times. The chain employs TRBV10-3 and TRBJ2-1, with TRBD2 matching 7 bases. V was pared by 4 bases and J by 6 bases, with 9 bases of the junction left unmatched. The germline V gene encodes CDR1 ENHRY and CDR2 SYGVKD. This CDR3 spans 15 amino acids. The DNA for the CDR3 is TGTGCCATCAGTGGGGGTCTAGCGGAGGTCAATGAGCAGTTCTTC. Its translation is CAISGGLAEVNEQFF.

This clonotype occurred many times. The chain couples TRBV7-7 to TRBJ1-2; weak D call: TRBD1 (5 bases). There are 14 residues in the CDR3. Germline lookup yields CDR1 SSHAT and CDR2 FNYEAQ (reference sequence). Trimming stripped 6 bases from V and 4 bases from J, with 15 bases between. In nucleotides, the CDR3 is TGTGCCAGCAGTCCAAGTGACAGCCCCTATGGCTACACCTTC. As protein: CASSPSDSPYGYTF.

This clonotype was seen many times. The gene calls are TRBV6-4 and TRBJ2-7; D is ambiguous. The V gene's germline CDR1 is MRHNA and CDR2 SNTAGT. V was shortened by 3 bases and J by 1 base, with 10 bases between the two germline ends. CDR3 length: 14 residues. CDR3 residues: CASSEGPGSYEQYF. The DNA for the CDR3 is TGTGCCAGCAGTGAGGGCCCCGGTTCCTACGAGCAGTACTTC.

This clonotype was seen many times. The V and J genes are TRBV5-1 and TRBJ1-1; unclear D gene. V was pared by 4 bases and J by 1 base, with 14 bases between. The CDR3 spans 15 residues. Germline V CDR1 and CDR2: SGHRS, YFSETQ. The CDR3 DNA is TGCGCCAGCAGCCCTACGCGGGCATCGAACACTGAAGCTTTCTTT. It translates to CASSPTRASNTEAFF.

This clonotype was observed many times. The chain recombines TRBV28 with TRBJ1-3, with D possibly being TRBD1 (6 bases). The germline V gene has CDR1 MDHEN and CDR2 SYDVKM. The CDR3 is 16 residues long. V was cut by 3 bases and J by 0 bases, with 12 bases left in between. This chain's CDR3 is CASSFTGTTSGNTIYF. CDR3 sequence (DNA): TGTGCCAGCAGTTTCACCGGGACAACCTCTGGAAACACCATATATTTT.

The CDR3 region has the DNA TGTGCCACCAGTGATCGGGGAGCTGAAGCTTTCTTT. Its protein product is CATSDRGAEAFF. The rearrangement uses TRBV24-1 and TRBJ1-1; D is ambiguous. The CDR3 extends over 12 amino acids. Germline V gene data show CDR1 as KGHDR and CDR2 as SFDVKD. V was pared by 3 bases and J by 6 bases, with 7 bases between.

This clonotype was counted only a few times. CDR3 sequence reads: CASSLWGSQETQYF. In DNA, the CDR3 is TGTGCCAGCTCCTTGTGGGGGTCCCAAGAGACCCAGTACTTC. The V and J genes are TRBV28 and TRBJ2-5, with D tentatively TRBD1 or TRBD2 (5 bases each). The CDR3 is made up of 14 amino acids. V was trimmed by 8 bases and J by 1 base, leaving 14 bases between them. Germline V CDR1 and CDR2: MDHEN, SYDVKM.

This clonotype was seen a few times. CDR3 residues: CASGSRNQPQHF. The CDR3 DNA reads TGTGCCAGCGGCTCCCGCAATCAGCCCCAGCATTTT. The chain uses TRBV9 and TRBJ1-5; no clear D gene. CDR3 size: 12 residues. Trimming shortened V by 7 bases and J by 2 bases, and 7 bases separated the two germline ends. CDR1 SGDLS and CDR2 YYNGEE come from the germline V gene.

This clonotype was seen ten or more times. This chain links TRBV7-9 with TRBJ2-7; D may match TRBD1 or TRBD2 (5 bases each). The CDR3 has 14 residues. V lost 1 base, J lost 6 bases, and 13 bases lay in between. Germline CDR1 and CDR2: SEHNR and FQNEAQ (reference sequence). The CDR3 protein is CASSLGGTGIEQYF. For the CDR3, the DNA is TGTGCCAGCAGCTTAGGGGGGACGGGTATCGAGCAGTACTTC. The full variable domain, completed using reference TRBV7-9 and TRBJ2-7, is DTGVSQNPRHKITKRGQNVTFRCDPISEHNRLYWYRQTLGQGPEFLTYFQNEAQLEKSRLLSDRFSAERPKGSFSTLEIQRTEQGDSAMYLCASSLGGTGIEQYFGPGTRLTVT.

This rearrangement joins TRBV6-2 or TRBV6-3 to TRBJ2-7; no firm D call. Between the trimmed V and J ends, which lost 5 bases and 3 bases, there was a span of 8 bases. Germline-derived CDR1 and CDR2 are MNHEY and SVGEGT. The length of the CDR3 is 12 residues. In DNA, the CDR3 is TGTGCCAGCAGTCCTTTTATCTACGAGCAGTACTTC. It encodes CASSPFIYEQYF.

This clonotype was counted at least ten times. The chain employs TRBV15 and TRBJ2-5; 10 nucleotides align to TRBD2. The V segment lost 0 bases and the J segment 9 bases; nucleotides outside the gene matches: 4. This CDR3 has 14 amino acids. Germline-derived CDR1 and CDR2 are LNHNV and YYDKDF (reference sequence). The DNA of the CDR3 is TGTGCCACCAGCAGAGATACTAGCGGGAAGGCCCAGTACTTC. Its protein product is CATSRDTSGKAQYF.

Worth noting for this clonotype: A much larger clone is a single base away; this may be a read error. The chain uses TRBV28 and TRBJ1-4; no firm D call. The CDR3 runs 14 residues. Germline CDR1 reads MDHEN; CDR2 reads SYDVKM. DNA for the CDR3: TGTGCCAGCAGTTTAGGAGGAGGTAATGAAAAACTGCTTTTT. This sequence encodes CASSLGGGNEKLLF.